This T cell receptor beta chain was retrieved from a study of T-cell memory formation after mild COVID-19 listed by TCRdb under 2021. As for the study more broadly: TCR sequence clusters from the two donors were found to be largely donor specific. In a couple of donors, T-cell clones that expanded and contracted after mild COVID-19 were followed by sequencing TCRalpha and TCRbeta repertoires longitudinally. Two young, previously healthy adult volunteers made up the cohort, one male and one female. Findings and caveats that apply to the study as a whole: Some responding clones were detected in pre-infection memory, suggesting pre-existing cross-reactive memory T cells joined the SARS-CoV-2 response. Contracting CD4+ clones turned up mainly in the CM and EM memory subsets, whereas EMRA was where CD8+ clones were enriched. Whether the second-wave clones peaking on day 37 were SARS-CoV-2 specific was not confirmed. Clones that contracted from day 15 to 85 showed balanced CD4/CD8 phenotypes, whereas a second wave of clones that expanded from day 15 to 37 leaned towards CD4+. The study included only a couple of mild cases, and larger cohorts that include severe cases with pre-infection samples were judged to be necessary.

For this clonotype: No cognate antigen has been identified for it. No base quality information exists; no much larger clone differs at one position.

Sequencing was carried out with an Illumina NovaSeq 6000. TCRalpha and TCRbeta cDNA libraries were built by 5'RACE with constant-segment primers, adding sample barcodes and unique molecular identifiers. Trizol reagent was used to extract RNA from every sample. Library amplification was performed in two PCR steps, and a second sample barcode and Illumina TruSeq adapters were introduced in the second step. Sequencing of the libraries was done on an Illumina NovaSeq, producing 2 x 150 bp paired-end reads. The authors' pipeline ran thus. The reads were demultiplexed and collapsed into UMI-guided consensus sequences using migec v1.2.7. Using mixcr v2.1.11, UMI consensuses were aligned to TRA and TRB V and J templates and then assembled into clonotypes. Clonotypes were classified as expanded or contracted when called significant by both edgeR and NoisET, with noise models trained on biological replicates. For edgeR calls, a false discovery rate-adjusted p below 0.01 and a log2 fold-change threshold of 1 were applied. As an exploratory analysis of dynamics, PCA with hierarchical clustering was applied to max-normalized trajectories of the 1000 most abundant clonotypes. Each responding clone was given a CD4 or CD8 phenotype based on the CD4+ and CD8+ repertoires, which had been sequenced separately. Using fastp trimming at Q25 and MiXCR clonotype assembly, TCRdb reanalyzed the public sequencing data and kept in-frame beta chains. Rows are combined by CDR3 protein, so each entry shows the most common genes and DNA. TCRdb, not the authors, supplied the V and J calls. Present in this sample are about 540,000 distinct CDR3 sequences, around 20% of which were seen just once. Jointly, the top ten make up approximately 12% of the sample.

Ficoll-Paque density gradient centrifugation was the method used to isolate PBMCs. Per the germline V gene, SGDLS is the CDR1 and YYNGEE is the CDR2. The CDR3 contains 15 residues, cysteine and phenylalanine counted. Here the CDR3 DNA is all that survives: 45 bases in frame from base 1. The germline V end is reduced by 0 bases and the J end by 8 bases; junction bases left unmatched: 5. Sequencing was done on a sample of PBMCs or a T cell subset sorted from them (not recorded which). The V and J segments used are TRBV9 and TRBJ2-1; TRBD2 lines up with 10 middle nucleotides. The TCR originated in an adult woman who had mild COVID-19 (a few samples of this study predate the infection). The sample titles of this study are shuffled in the database, so cell type and time point are left out; the donor was told from shared clones. In nucleotide form, the sequence is TGTGCCAGCAGCGTAGCTAGCGGGAGTGGCTATGAGCAGTTCTTC. Translation gives CASSVASGSGYEQFF.